The 13 T cell receptor beta chains in this list originate from one sample, sequenced in a study of vaccination effects on CD4 cells after COVID-19. These receptors' targets are unknown. Before sequencing took place, the ViraFEST assay used viral peptide pools to expand antigen-specific CD4+ T cells. CD4+ T cells were isolated after about eleven days of culture. Clones were sequenced by immunoSEQ multiplex PCR, and TCRdb holds only the in-frame ones, with some missing. The sample has tens of thousands of clones, 70% to 75% seen once; the top ten hold approximately 1.7%. The sequencing here drew on CD4+ T cells from PBMCs cultured with HCoV-229E spike peptides, taken before COVID-19 vaccination. The receptors were gathered from a human donor who received a COVID-19 vaccine.

The chain has TRBV29-1 and TRBJ1-4; D is perhaps TRBD1 (5 bases). The CDR3 loop spans 14 amino acids. Per germline, CDR1 SQVTM and CDR2 ANQGSEA. Trimming removed 8 bases at V and 4 bases at J, with 17 bases between. In nucleotides, the CDR3 is TGCAGCTACCAGGGTGGCTTTGATAATGAAAAACTGTTTTTT. Protein sequence: CSYQGGFDNEKLFF.

The rearrangement uses TRBV12-5 and TRBJ1-1; 9 nucleotides align to TRBD1. CDR3 size: 19 residues. V trimming: 4 bases; J trimming: 0 bases; junction bases outside the gene matches: 15. CDR1 is LGHNT and CDR2 is FRNRAP in the germline V gene. The CDR3 protein is CASGSNRDGTGPLNTEAFF. The CDR3 DNA reads as TGTGCTAGTGGTTCCAATAGGGATGGGACAGGGCCCCTGAACACTGAAGCTTTCTTT.

This sequence joins TRBV5-8 and TRBJ2-7; no clear D gene. The ends were cut back, 0 bases at V and 0 bases at J, with 13 bases in the middle. Germline V gene data show CDR1 as SGHTS and CDR2 as YDEGEE. The CDR3 is made up of 16 amino acids. The CDR3, as DNA: TGTGCCAGCAGCTTGGAACCACACCTTTCCTCCTACGAGCAGTACGTC. Amino acids: CASSLEPHLSSYEQYV.

Only a few counts were recorded for this clone. The V and J genes are TRBV12-5 and TRBJ2-2, with D uncertain. CDR1 and CDR2 from the germline V gene are LGHNT and FRNRAP. Trimming cost V 0 bases and J 4 bases, with 6 bases left between them. The CDR3 is 14 amino acids. DNA for the CDR3: TGTGCTAGTGGTTTGGTACCCAGCACCGGGGAGCTGTTTTTT. The encoded protein is CASGLVPSTGELFF.

The chain recombines TRBV5-4 with TRBJ2-1; 8 nucleotides match TRBD2. The CDR3 consists of 16 residues. Germline CDR1 reads SGHNT; CDR2 reads YYREEE (reference sequence). The trim removed 4 bases at V and 6 bases at J, leaving 12 bases unmatched. Here the CDR3 DNA reads TGTGCCAGCAGCGGGGGTGGTGCGGGGGGCCTCAATGAGCAGTTCTTC. It yields the protein CASSGGGAGGLNEQFF. Filled out from reference TRBV5-4 and TRBJ2-1, the complete variable domain reads ETGVTQSPTHLIKTRGQQVTLRCSSQSGHNTVSWYQQALGQGPQFIFQYYREEENGRGNFPPRFSGLQFPNYSSELNVNALELDDSALYLCASSGGGAGGLNEQFFGPGTRLTVL.

The V and J genes are TRBV3-1 (or the pseudogene TRBV3-2) and TRBJ1-2; D uncertain. V lost 3 bases, J lost 5 bases, and 10 bases lay in between. Germline CDR1 is LGHDT and CDR2 is YNNKEL (reference sequence). CDR3 length: 13 amino acids. The CDR3 loop is CASSHLTAYGYTF. As DNA, the CDR3 is TGTGCCAGCAGCCATCTGACGGCTTATGGCTACACCTTC.

The chain recombines TRBV19 with TRBJ2-3, with D hard to call. V was clipped by 4 bases and J by 6 bases, with 11 bases between them. Germline-derived CDR1 and CDR2 are LNHDA and SQIVND (reference sequence). The CDR3 is 13 amino acids. The CDR3 sequence is CASSTSPYDTQYF. CDR3 in DNA: TGTGCCAGTAGTACCTCCCCCTACGATACGCAGTATTTT.

The J gene is TRBJ1-5, the V gene TRBV19, with D perhaps matching TRBD1 (5 bases). This CDR3 contains 14 residues. Germline-derived CDR1 and CDR2 are LNHDA and SQIVND (reference sequence). Trimming shortened V by 5 bases and J by 9 bases, and 17 bases separated the two germline ends. This CDR3 reads CASSVPGRGPPQHF. The CDR3 DNA is TGTGCCAGTAGTGTCCCGGGACGCGGGCCGCCCCAGCATTTT. The whole variable domain, remainder taken from reference TRBV19 and TRBJ1-5, is DGGITQSPKYLFRKEGQNVTLSCEQNLNHDAMYWYRQDPGQGLRLIYYSQIVNDFQKGDIAEGYSVSREKKESFPLTVTSAQKNPTAFYLCASSVPGRGPPQHFGDGTRLSIL.

The chain uses TRBV24-1 and TRBJ2-5; either TRBD1 or TRBD2 may supply D (5 bases each). This CDR3 has 17 residues. Germline V CDR1 and CDR2: KGHDR, SFDVKD. Trimming stripped 4 bases from V and 5 bases from J, with 22 bases between. The DNA for the CDR3 is TGTGCCACCAGTGACGACGGACGGCGAGGGGTGGTGGAGACCCAGTACTTC. This sequence encodes CATSDDGRRGVVETQYF.

The chain employs TRBV5-1 and TRBJ1-2; D might be TRBD1 (5 bases). The CDR3 has 14 amino acids. V was cut by 7 bases and J by 4 bases, with 17 bases left in between. Germline loops: CDR1 SGHRS, CDR2 YFSETQ. Here the CDR3 reads CASSNGGGGYGYTF. The CDR3 DNA sequence: TGCGCCAGCTCCAATGGCGGTGGGGGCTATGGCTACACCTTC.

The chain has TRBV5-1 and TRBJ2-3; D call uncertain. Trimming cost V 4 bases and J 0 bases, with 18 bases left between them. Germline lookup yields CDR1 SGHRS and CDR2 YFSETQ. The CDR3 sequence is 17 residues long. The CDR3, as DNA: TGCGCCAGCAGCCCCGCGCGCGGCGCTACTAGCACAGATACGCAGTATTTT. Translation: CASSPARGATSTDTQYF.

This clone was seen a few times. This chain links TRBV10-3 with TRBJ1-5, with no clear D. Germline CDR1 is ENHRY and CDR2 is SYGVKD. There are 14 residues in the CDR3. Trimming shortened V by 3 bases and J by 2 bases, and 8 bases separated the two germline ends. The CDR3, as DNA: TGTGCCATCAGTGAATCCAAAGGCAATCAGCCCCAGCATTTT. Its translation is CAISESKGNQPQHF.

This clone was detected only a few times. The J gene is TRBJ2-7, the V gene TRBV6-2 or TRBV6-3, with a weak D call TRBD2 (6 bases). CDR1 is MNHEY, CDR2 SVGEGT, per germline. The CDR3 loop spans 14 amino acids. Deletions cut 3 bases from V and 9 bases from J, with 18 bases between. The CDR3 bases are TGTGCCAGCAGTTATCCGGGAACTCGGGGGTGGCAGTACGTC. Translating gives CASSYPGTRGWQYV.